Listed here is a single TCR beta chain. The antigen is undetermined. Trimming took 3 bases from V and 1 from J, leaving 16 bases between them. This CDR3 is built from 16 residues. Germline V gene sequence: CDR1 SGHRS, CDR2 YFSETQ. The entry originates in a study of cytomegalovirus exposure and HLA in healthy donors. A multiplex PCR was run with 60 Vbeta primers and 13 Jbeta primers. TCRdb's copy holds only in-frame clones and misses some; the assay was immunoSEQ multiplex PCR. Of fewer than 150,000 clones listed, around 77% are singletons. General study points: HLA alleles were associated with 17,000 or so TCR beta sequences in a later analysis at 0.05 false discovery rate.

Source material: PBMCs. This sequence was found in a man aged 50 to 59 in good health and CMV-seronegative. This chain connects TRBV5-1 to TRBJ2-5, with D perhaps TRBD1 (6 bases). The CDR3 is CASSYGPTGPQETQYF. The CDR3 DNA is TGCGCCAGCAGCTACGGCCCGACAGGTCCCCAAGAGACCCAGTACTTC.